This TCR beta chain was retrieved from a study of T cells in Graves' hyperthyroidism and ophthalmopathy. No ophthalmopathy progression within 18 months constituted stable Graves' hyperthyroidism. Patients were excluded for uncontrolled infection, other autoimmune disease, pregnancy or lactation. Amplification targeted TCR beta CDR3 regions from RNA transcripts. HTBI primers were the set used in a first-round RT-PCR of the TCR CDR3. A single record per CDR3 protein comes from TCRdb applying MiXCR to the multiplex PCR reads. Here the sample spans some 550,000 distinct CDR3 sequences, around 21% being singletons. General observations from the study: In blood, most of the thyroid clonotypes expanded above 0.001 were also present. From stable hyperthyroidism, ophthalmopathy was separated by a 13 V-J model.

There are 12 residues in the CDR3. The germline gives CDR1 MNHEY, CDR2 SVGEGT. The V and J ends lost 8 bases and 2 bases respectively, with 10 bases between them. The sample holds many counts of this clonotype. Its antigen is undetermined. The sample was blood. The receptor was derived from a young man with Graves' hyperthyroidism. The chain is built from TRBV6-2 or TRBV6-3 and TRBJ2-7; perhaps TRBD1 as D (5 bases). CDR3 in amino acids: CASGAGTYEQYF. The CDR3 coding sequence is TGTGCCAGCGGGGCTGGGACCTACGAGCAGTACTTC.